This is a list of T cell receptor beta chains from one sample in a study of blood T cell repertoires in COVID-19. Profiled with immunoSEQ multiplex PCR; TCRdb holds only in-frame clones, not every one. The table includes some 190,000 clones, approximately 84% detected once. The sample taken for sequencing was peripheral blood. These receptors were taken from a woman aged 70-85 years with active or convalescent COVID-19. CDR3s include the opening cysteine and the closing phenylalanine or tryptophan. The D gene is left open where the match is weak. Clone size is given for some rows only: seen once, a few or many times, or a class if the clone is expanded.

size	J	V	D	DNA	CDR3
NA	TRBJ2-3	TRBV20-1	NA	TGCAGTGCTAGTTCGTATACGCAGTATTTT	CSASSYTQYF
NA	TRBJ2-7	TRBV6-5	TRBD1	TGTGCCAGCAGTTCTGGACAGGGAAGGTACGAGCAGTACTTC	CASSSGQGRYEQYF
NA	TRBJ2-1	TRBV18	TRBD1	TGTGCCAGCTCACCTAGGGACAGCTCCTACAATGAGCAGTTCTTC	CASSPRDSSYNEQFF
NA	TRBJ2-5	TRBV5-1	TRBD2	TGCGCCAGCTTACGGCGGGGAGGGGAGACCCAGTACTTC	CASLRRGGETQYF
NA	TRBJ2-1	TRBV7-3	NA	TGTGCCAGCAGCTCCCCGAGAGGTGAGCAGTTCTTC	CASSSPRGEQFF
once	TRBJ2-1	TRBV7-2	TRBD2	TGTGCCAGCAGCCTCTCATCCGGGACTATTGGTGAGCAGTTCTTC	CASSLSSGTIGEQFF
few	TRBJ1-2	TRBV28	TRBD1	TGTGCCAGCAATATGCTAGGGACAGGGGCTAACTATGGCTACACCTTC	CASNMLGTGANYGYTF
NA	TRBJ1-1	TRBV7-3	TRBD1	TGTGCCAGCAGCTTACCTCCACGACAGGGACTCACTGAAGCTTTCTTT	CASSLPPRQGLTEAFF
once	TRBJ1-2	TRBV10-3	TRBD1	TGTGCCATCAGGGTAACAGGGGAGAAGGATGGCTACACCTTC	CAIRVTGEKDGYTF
NA	TRBJ2-7	TRBV18	TRBD1	TGTGCCAGCTCACCACGGCAGGGGGTAGGTGGAGAGCAGTACTTC	CASSPRQGVGGEQYF
NA	TRBJ2-7	TRBV5-1	TRBD2	TGCGCCAGCAGCTTGGCTAGCGGAGGGATTTACGAGCAGTACTTC	CASSLASGGIYEQYF
NA	TRBJ2-3	TRBV5-1	TRBD2	TGCGCCCGAACTAGCGGTACAGATACGCAGTATTTT	CARTSGTDTQYF
NA	TRBJ2-3	TRBV9	TRBD1	TGTGCCAGCAGCTACAGGGGGCTAGGGGATACGCAGTATTTT	CASSYRGLGDTQYF
NA	TRBJ1-6	TRBV18	TRBD1	TGTGCCAGCTCACCGGACCTCCCAGGGGGAAATTCACCCCTCCACTTT	CASSPDLPGGNSPLHF
NA	TRBJ2-1	TRBV12-5	TRBD2	TGTGCTAGTGGTTTGGTAGGGGCTAGCGGGAGGGGGCAGTTCTTC	CASGLVGASGRGQFF